This is a list of T cell receptor beta chains from one sample in a study of beta chain features in type 1 diabetes. The assay was immunoSEQ multiplex PCR, and TCRdb's table has in-frame clones only and misses some. This sample has 140,000 to 150,000 clones, with about 9.4% found just once. The sequenced sample was naive CD4+ T cells from blood. The receptors here all came from a man aged 18 to 29 in good health. The CDR3 runs from the conserved cysteine through the conserved F or W. The order of the fields is clone size, J gene, V gene, D gene, CDR3 DNA, CDR3 protein. D genes are given only for firm matches. A row's size may be missing; if present it is once, few, many or a size class.

size: many
J: TRBJ2-6
V: TRBV6-4
D: NA
DNA: TGTGCCAGTAGGGAGTCTGGGGCCAACGTCCTGACTTTC
CDR3: CASRESGANVLTF

size: few
J: TRBJ2-5
V: TRBV30
D: TRBD2
DNA: TGTGCCTGGAGCCCTGGGCTAGCGGGGGGGCAAGAGACCCAGTACTTC
CDR3: CAWSPGLAGGQETQYF

size: few
J: TRBJ2-7
V: TRBV6-5
D: NA
DNA: TGTGCCAGCAGTTACTCCGTACAGGGCAGCTACGAGCAGTACTTC
CDR3: CASSYSVQGSYEQYF

size: few
J: TRBJ1-2
V: TRBV5-1
D: TRBD1
DNA: TGCGCCAGCAGCGGACGGACCGGGACAGGGGGGGATGGCTACACCTTC
CDR3: CASSGRTGTGGDGYTF

size: NA
J: TRBJ1-2
V: TRBV11-2
D: NA
DNA: TGTGCCAGCAGCCGACAGGAAGGAGATGGCTACACCTTC
CDR3: CASSRQEGDGYTF

size: NA
J: TRBJ1-2
V: TRBV10-3
D: NA
DNA: TGTGCCATCAGTGACTGGGGCAGAACCTATGGCGGCACCTTC
CDR3: CAISDWGRTYGGTF

size: NA
J: TRBJ2-7
V: TRBV11-2
D: TRBD2
DNA: TGTGCCAGCAGCCCTAACCTCGGGGGGGCAAGCGAGCAGTACTTC
CDR3: CASSPNLGGASEQYF

size: NA
J: TRBJ2-2
V: TRBV7-2
D: TRBD2
DNA: TGTGCCAGCAGCTTTGGCGGGGGGAACACCGGGGAGCTGTTTTTT
CDR3: CASSFGGGNTGELFF

size: NA
J: TRBJ1-2
V: TRBV5-1
D: NA
DNA: TGCGCCAGCAGCTTGGTTCAGGATGATCGCTACACCTTC
CDR3: CASSLVQDDRYTF

size: few
J: TRBJ2-7
V: TRBV6-6
D: TRBD2
DNA: TGTGCCAGTGGGAGGACGAGCGGGGGGGCATTCGAGCAGTACTTC
CDR3: CASGRTSGGAFEQYF

size: few
J: TRBJ2-1
V: TRBV5-1
D: TRBD2
DNA: TGCGCCAGCAGCTTGGGTGCTAGCGGGGGGACCAGGTATGAGCAGTTCTTC
CDR3: CASSLGASGGTRYEQFF

size: few
J: TRBJ1-1
V: TRBV5-4
D: NA
DNA: TGTGCCAGCAGCTTGGATGGGGGCGCGATGAACACTGAAGCTTTCTTT
CDR3: CASSLDGGAMNTEAFF

size: few
J: TRBJ2-2
V: TRBV25-1
D: NA
DNA: TGTGCCAGCAGTGACCCTACGAATGCGGGGGCGAGCGGGGAGCTGTTTTTT
CDR3: CASSDPTNAGASGELFF

size: few
J: TRBJ2-7
V: TRBV19
D: NA
DNA: TGTGCCAGTAGTATATCGCGGGTCCACGAGCAGTACTTC
CDR3: CASSISRVHEQYF

size: NA
J: TRBJ2-2
V: TRBV19
D: NA
DNA: TGTGCCAGTACCACGGGTGGAAGCACCGGGGAGCTGTTTTTT
CDR3: CASTTGGSTGELFF

size: many
J: TRBJ2-6
V: TRBV4-2
D: TRBD1
DNA: TGTGCCAGCAGCCCCGGGACAGGGGGTGACTCTGGGGCCAACGTCCTGACTTTC
CDR3: CASSPGTGGDSGANVLTF

size: few
J: TRBJ2-3
V: TRBV6-4
D: TRBD2
DNA: TGTGCCAGCAGTGACTACTCGACTAGCGGGGGGACAGATACGCAGTATTTT
CDR3: CASSDYSTSGGTDTQYF

size: few
J: TRBJ1-2
V: TRBV5-6
D: TRBD1
DNA: TGTGCCAGCAGCGCCCGGGACAGGGCATATGGCTACACCTTC
CDR3: CASSARDRAYGYTF

size: NA
J: TRBJ1-4
V: TRBV9
D: NA
DNA: TGTGCCAGCAGCGTAGGCGCCCCAACTAATGAAAAACTGTTTTTT
CDR3: CASSVGAPTNEKLFF

size: many
J: TRBJ2-1
V: TRBV4-3
D: NA
DNA: TGCGCCAGCAGCCGATCGGACAGCTCCTACAATGAGCAGTTCTTC
CDR3: CASSRSDSSYNEQFF

size: many
J: TRBJ2-7
V: TRBV5-4
D: NA
DNA: TGTGCCAGCAGCTTGCAGGGGATCGACGAGCAGTACTTC
CDR3: CASSLQGIDEQYF

size: NA
J: TRBJ2-3
V: TRBV18
D: NA
DNA: TGTGCCAGCTCACTCTCTAGCACAGATACGCAGTATTTT
CDR3: CASSLSSTDTQYF

size: NA
J: TRBJ2-6
V: TRBV5-4
D: TRBD1
DNA: TGTGCCAGCAGCCCAGGGGGTAGAACTGGGGCCAACGTCCTGACTTTC
CDR3: CASSPGGRTGANVLTF

size: few
J: TRBJ2-7
V: TRBV20-1
D: NA
DNA: TGCAGTGCCTGGAGCTCCTACGAGCAGTACTTC
CDR3: CSAWSSYEQYF

size: NA
J: TRBJ2-7
V: TRBV4-2
D: TRBD2
DNA: TGTGCCAGCAGCTTTACCATCGGGGGGACTATGTACGAGCAGTACTTC
CDR3: CASSFTIGGTMYEQYF

size: NA
J: TRBJ2-4
V: TRBV7-9
D: TRBD1
DNA: TGTGCCAGCAGCTTAGGGCAGGGGGCCTCGGCCAAAAACATTCAGTACTTC
CDR3: CASSLGQGASAKNIQYF

size: NA
J: TRBJ2-3
V: TRBV2
D: TRBD2
DNA: TGTGCCAGCAGTGACGGGGGGGGGAGGCTATATACGCAGTATTTT
CDR3: CASSDGGGRLYTQYF

size: many
J: TRBJ1-1
V: TRBV29-1
D: NA
DNA: TGCAGCGTGCATTGGGGGGGAAAAGAAGCTTTCTTT
CDR3: CSVHWGGKEAFF

size: few
J: TRBJ2-5
V: TRBV6-5
D: NA
DNA: TGTGCCACTCACGGGGTGGGAGCCGGGGAGACCCAGTACTTC
CDR3: CATHGVGAGETQYF